The rows below give T cell receptor beta chains drawn from one sample of a study of shared clonotypes between healthy human individuals. TCRdb's copy holds only in-frame clones and misses some; the assay was immunoSEQ multiplex PCR. The sample has millions of clones; about 92% are singletons. The sequenced material came from naive CD4+ T cells sorted from blood. The receptors originated from a man between 18 and 35 years old in good health. Both conserved end residues are trimmed from each CDR3. Clone size, where shown, is once, few, many, or a class for clones that have expanded.

>TRBJ2-7|TRBV6-6|-
ATRDSSYEQY
>TRBJ2-7|TRBV7-9|-
ASSLSVAGSYEQY
>TRBJ2-7|TRBV19|few
ASSRQGSEYEQY
>TRBJ2-6|TRBV28|-
ASSLLGTGTSGANVLT
>TRBJ1-2|TRBV4-1|-
ASSQDHVPGLYGYT
>TRBJ2-3|TRBV30|once
AWSVRGTDTQY
>TRBJ2-7|TRBV18|-
ASSPQTGPIYEQY
>TRBJ1-2|TRBV15|-
ATSFDPRQGGGYT
>TRBJ1-4|TRBV18|-
ASSLFAGTVNEKLF
>TRBJ2-7|TRBV6-1|-
ASSGQGAGEQY
>TRBJ2-7|TRBV18|-
ASSPLVVSGYEQY
>TRBJ2-1|TRBV10-3|-
AIKTPFSGIHNEQF
>TRBJ2-5|TRBV5-1|once
ASSLAADQETQY
>TRBJ2-7|TRBV9|-
ASSLRDSNLRYEQY
>TRBJ2-5|TRBV14|-
ASSSAGGEETQY
>TRBJ2-6|TRBV7-9|-
ASSRVEVTGANVLT
>TRBJ2-7|TRBV7-9|-
ASSSERWEQY
>TRBJ2-7|TRBV28|-
ASSLGTHTYEQY
>TRBJ1-2|TRBV7-3|-
ASSLNLGDGYT
>TRBJ2-4|TRBV28|-
AFRTGEAKNIQY
>TRBJ2-7|TRBV6-5|-
ASNFGRGYEQY